This T cell receptor beta chain was sequenced in a study of cytomegalovirus exposure and HLA in healthy donors. Study-level findings and limits: The study recorded 150 to 200 TCR beta chains that were cytomegalovirus-associated. Reportedly, diagnosis of cytomegalovirus status by the classifier showed high specificity and sensitivity. Some public TCRs appeared in many individuals, while most sequences were rare.

Sequenced by immunoSEQ multiplex PCR; TCRdb stores in-frame clones only, minus some. Found here are some 68,000 clones, approximately 96% of them singletons; the top ten hold under 1.5%. As regards this clone: Its target is not known.

Germline CDR1 reads KGHSH; CDR2 reads LQKENI. Trimming at V came to 6 bases and at J to 8 bases, leaving 11 bases not matched to a gene. CDR3 length equals 15 residues. Source material: PBMCs. The chain links TRBV18 to TRBJ1-4; 8 bases line up with TRBD1. The TCR originated in a man aged 18 to 29 in good health and CMV-seropositive. CDR3 amino acids: CASSRYQGAKEKLFF. CDR3 nucleotide sequence: TGTGCCAGCTCGCGTTATCAGGGGGCCAAAGAAAAACTGTTTTTT.